The 10 T cell receptor beta chains below were found in one sample sequenced in a study of identical twins. Each CDR3 protein gets one entry after TCRdb re-called the 5' RACE reads with MiXCR. The data contain around 490,000 distinct CDR3 sequences, about a fifth of them singletons. The same sample was also used in a study of yellow fever vaccine responses in identical twins.

Input material: CD4+ T cells sorted from blood. The receptors were sampled from a woman aged 18-29 years in good health.

The CDR3 is CASTQGGYSNQPQHF. The CDR3 DNA sequence: TGTGCCAGCACCCAGGGGGGATACAGCAATCAGCCCCAGCATTTT. The chain uses TRBV12-3 or TRBV12-4 and TRBJ1-5, with 7 nucleotides matching TRBD1. The CDR3 is 15 residues long. The V gene end was trimmed by 7 bases and the J gene end by 1 base; junction bases not matched to a gene: 7.

The chain joins TRBV24-1 to TRBJ2-5; D might be TRBD2 (7 bases). The CDR3 has 16 residues. CDR1 KGHDR and CDR2 SFDVKD come from the germline V gene. The V gene lost 4 bases and the J gene lost 1 base, with 15 bases spanning the gap. CDR3 coding DNA: TGTGCCACCAGTGACCCGCGGGGGCGTCTCCAAGAGACCCAGTACTTC. Amino acid sequence: CATSDPRGRLQETQYF.

In this sample, this clonotype turned up a few times. This chain joins TRBV28 and TRBJ2-1; TRBD1 agrees at 9 bases. V shed 2 bases and J 10 bases; nucleotides not matched to a gene: 12. Germline loops: CDR1 MDHEN, CDR2 SYDVKM. The CDR3 covers 16 residues. The CDR3 nucleotides read TGTGCCAGCAGTTTACGTGCGCCGACAGGGGGTCGGGAGCAGTTCTTC. This sequence encodes CASSLRAPTGGREQFF.

V usage is TRBV20-1 and J usage is TRBJ2-1, with D perhaps TRBD2 (6 bases). Germline V lookup: CDR1 DFQATT, CDR2 SNEGSKA (reference sequence). Trimming took off 3 bases at V and 4 bases at J, with 16 bases between the two ends. This CDR3 has 15 amino acids. CDR3 in amino acids: CSASGVGGDYNEQFF. In nucleotides, the CDR3 is TGCAGTGCTAGTGGTGTTGGCGGGGATTACAATGAGCAGTTCTTC.

This chain uses TRBV15 with TRBJ2-1, with TRBD2 matching over 11 bases. Germline V gene lookup returns CDR1 LNHNV and CDR2 YYDKDF (reference sequence). The CDR3 has 16 residues. The junction had 8 bases not matched to a gene; V was cut back by 0 bases and J by 10 bases. The CDR3 region is CATSRDRVSGRAEQFF. The DNA of the CDR3 is TGTGCCACCAGCAGAGATAGAGTTAGCGGGAGGGCGGAGCAGTTCTTC. Full variable domain (rest looked up from reference TRBV15 and TRBJ2-1): DAMVIQNPRYQVTQFGKPVTLSCSQTLNHNVMYWYQQKSSQAPKLLFHYYDKDFNNEADTPDNFQSRRPNTSFCFLDIRSPGLGDTAMYLCATSRDRVSGRAEQFFGPGTRLTVL.

This clonotype was detected a few times. V gene TRBV12-3 or TRBV12-4 combines with J gene TRBJ2-6; TRBD1 matches at 7 bases. The CDR3 is made up of 16 amino acids. V lost 5 bases and J lost 4; bases outside the gene matches: 8. CDR3 region: CASSRTGAPGANVLTF. The CDR3 nucleotides read TGTGCCAGCAGTCGAACAGGGGCCCCCGGGGCCAACGTCCTGACTTTC.

CDR3 DNA: TGTGCCAGCAGCTTATGGCAGGCGGGGGGGAGGGAGACCCAGTACTTC. Its translation: CASSLWQAGGRETQYF. The chain uses TRBV11-2 and TRBJ2-5; 9 nucleotides match TRBD2. Trimming removed 2 bases from V and 5 bases from J; junction bases left unmatched: 9. The CDR3 sequence is 16 residues long. The germline CDR1 and CDR2 sequences are SGHAT and FQNNGV. Combining the CDR3 with reference TRBV11-2 and TRBJ2-5 gives the whole variable domain EAGVAQSPRYKIIEKRQSVAFWCNPISGHATLYWYQQILGQGPKLLIQFQNNGVVDDSQLPKDRFSAERLKGVDSTLKIQPAKLEDSAVYLCASSLWQAGGRETQYFGPGTRLLVL.

This chain uses TRBV2 with TRBJ2-7; possible D gene TRBD2, 5 bases. This CDR3 has 12 residues. V was shortened by 6 bases and J by 6 bases, with 12 bases between the two germline ends. Germline CDR1 SNHLY, CDR2 FYNNEI. The CDR3 sequence: CASSHELGEQYV. The CDR3 DNA is TGTGCCAGCAGCCACGAACTAGGCGAGCAGTACGTC.

The chain joins TRBV5-1 to TRBJ2-1; either TRBD1 or TRBD2 may fit D (5 bases each). Germline CDR1 reads SGHRS; CDR2 reads YFSETQ. The CDR3 covers 15 residues. The ends were cut back, 4 bases at V and 5 bases at J, with 16 bases in the middle. The CDR3 is CASSVGTLLNNEQFF. For the CDR3, the DNA is TGCGCCAGCAGCGTTGGGACCCTACTTAACAATGAGCAGTTCTTC.

In this sample, this clonotype turned up a few times. This chain links TRBV11-2 with TRBJ2-7; TRBD2 agrees at 16 bases. V was clipped by 3 bases and J by 6 bases; unmatched bases: 11. This CDR3 is 18 amino acids long. Germline loops: CDR1 SGHAT, CDR2 FQNNGV. CDR3 sequence: CASSLGLAGGPRRGEQYF. For the CDR3, the DNA is TGTGCCAGCAGCTTGGGACTAGCGGGAGGGCCTCGTCGGGGCGAGCAGTACTTC. Variable domain in full (rest from reference TRBV11-2 and TRBJ2-7): EAGVAQSPRYKIIEKRQSVAFWCNPISGHATLYWYQQILGQGPKLLIQFQNNGVVDDSQLPKDRFSAERLKGVDSTLKIQPAKLEDSAVYLCASSLGLAGGPRRGEQYFGPGTRLTVT.